These T cell receptor beta chains were read from a single sample in a study of PD-1 blockade in classical Hodgkin lymphoma. Method: immunoSEQ multiplex PCR; TCRdb's copy keeps in-frame clones and lacks some. The table has around 25,000 clones, 94% seen once. Sequenced material: peripheral blood mononuclear cells (PBMCs). These receptors all stem from a human donor with classical Hodgkin lymphoma. The CDR3 runs from the conserved cysteine through the conserved F or W. Fields, in order: J gene, clone size, D gene, V gene, CDR3 protein, CDR3 DNA. The D gene is left open where the match is weak. Expanded clones are given a class, and other clones once, few, many or no size at all.

J: TRBJ2-5; size: NA; D: NA; V: TRBV6-5; CDR3: CASSYGGQGTQYF; DNA: TGTGCCAGCAGTTACGGGGGCCAAGGGACCCAGTACTTC
J: TRBJ2-3; size: NA; D: TRBD2; V: TRBV10-3; CDR3: CAIGGGNTDTQYF; DNA: TGTGCCATCGGCGGGGGAAACACAGATACGCAGTATTTT
J: TRBJ1-1; size: NA; D: NA; V: TRBV2; CDR3: CASTTRNRVITEAFF; DNA: TGTGCCAGCACGACCCGGAACAGGGTGATCACTGAAGCTTTCTTT
J: TRBJ1-5; size: NA; D: NA; V: TRBV19; CDR3: CASSPTANQPQHF; DNA: TGTGCCAGTAGCCCGACTGCGAATCAGCCCCAGCATTTT
J: TRBJ1-2; size: NA; D: NA; V: TRBV2; CDR3: CASSFQGIGYGYTF; DNA: TGTGCCAGCAGCTTCCAGGGAATAGGCTATGGCTACACCTTC
J: TRBJ2-5; size: once; D: TRBD1; V: TRBV29-1; CDR3: CSVGAGGTGRETQYF; DNA: TGCAGCGTTGGCGCAGGCGGGACAGGGAGGGAGACCCAGTACTTC
J: TRBJ2-1; size: NA; D: NA; V: TRBV4-1; CDR3: CASSQDPDYNEQFF; DNA: TGCGCCAGCAGCCAAGATCCCGACTACAATGAGCAGTTCTTC
J: TRBJ2-3; size: NA; D: TRBD1; V: TRBV10-3; CDR3: CAIRGTAVSTDTQYF; DNA: TGTGCCATCAGGGGGACAGCAGTTAGCACAGATACGCAGTATTTT
J: TRBJ2-7; size: NA; D: TRBD2; V: TRBV28; CDR3: CASSSWTSGKVPPYEQYF; DNA: TGTGCCAGCAGTTCCTGGACTAGCGGGAAGGTACCGCCCTACGAGCAGTACTTC
J: TRBJ2-2; size: NA; D: NA; V: TRBV11-2; CDR3: CASSPMTHPRTNTGELFF; DNA: TGTGCCAGCAGCCCCATGACACACCCTAGAACGAACACCGGGGAGCTGTTTTTT
J: TRBJ1-3; size: NA; D: NA; V: TRBV7-2; CDR3: CASSLDPGLSSGNTIYF; DNA: TGTGCCAGCAGCTTAGATCCAGGGCTAAGCTCTGGAAACACCATATATTTT
J: TRBJ2-3; size: NA; D: TRBD1; V: TRBV6-6; CDR3: CASSYQIWTGGDTQYF; DNA: TGTGCCAGCAGTTACCAAATCTGGACAGGGGGAGATACGCAGTATTTT
J: TRBJ1-1; size: NA; D: NA; V: TRBV5-4; CDR3: CASSLRGATTFGAFF; DNA: TGTGCCAGCAGCTTACGGGGGGCGACGACCTTTGGGGCTTTCTTT
J: TRBJ2-2; size: NA; D: NA; V: TRBV28; CDR3: CASSPPGVSGELFF; DNA: TGTGCCAGCAGTCCACCAGGTGTGTCCGGGGAGCTGTTTTTT
J: TRBJ1-4; size: NA; D: NA; V: TRBV29-1; CDR3: CSVRFFNEKLFF; DNA: TGCAGCGTCAGGTTCTTTAATGAAAAACTGTTTTTT
J: TRBJ2-7; size: NA; D: TRBD1; V: TRBV5-1; CDR3: CASKSGTGSTSYEQYF; DNA: TGCGCCAGCAAGTCCGGGACAGGATCGACCTCCTACGAGCAGTACTTC
J: TRBJ1-1; size: NA; D: TRBD1; V: TRBV28; CDR3: CASSLTGAPAEAFF; DNA: TGTGCCAGCAGTTTGACAGGGGCGCCGGCTGAAGCTTTCTTT
J: TRBJ1-2; size: NA; D: TRBD1; V: TRBV6-5; CDR3: CASSRQGERDYGYTF; DNA: TGTGCCAGCAGTCGACAGGGGGAAAGAGACTATGGCTACACCTTC
J: TRBJ2-7; size: once; D: NA; V: TRBV19; CDR3: CASSRGAYGEQYF; DNA: TGTGCCAGTAGTCGGGGGGCATATGGCGAGCAGTACTTC
J: TRBJ2-1; size: NA; D: TRBD2; V: TRBV28; CDR3: CASNFNSGTSGRKDYNEQFF; DNA: TGTGCCAGCAATTTTAACTCCGGGACTAGCGGGAGGAAGGACTACAATGAGCAGTTCTTC
J: TRBJ1-5; size: once; D: TRBD1; V: TRBV7-2; CDR3: CASSHGTGAPYSNQPQHF; DNA: TGTGCCAGCAGCCACGGGACAGGGGCCCCTTATAGCAATCAGCCCCAGCATTTT
J: TRBJ1-2; size: NA; D: NA; V: TRBV30; CDR3: CAWSPQYSYGYTF; DNA: TGTGCCTGGAGTCCTCAATATAGCTATGGCTACACCTTC
J: TRBJ1-1; size: NA; D: TRBD1; V: TRBV7-2; CDR3: CASSLASWTGGAEAFF; DNA: TGTGCCAGCAGCTTAGCCTCCTGGACAGGAGGAGCTGAAGCTTTCTTT
J: TRBJ1-2; size: NA; D: TRBD1; V: TRBV6-1; CDR3: CASSRTGTGNYGYTF; DNA: TGTGCCAGCAGCAGGACCGGGACAGGGAATTATGGCTACACCTTC
J: TRBJ1-2; size: NA; D: NA; V: TRBV28; CDR3: CASSSGLLGGYTF; DNA: TGTGCCAGCAGTTCCGGGCTCCTTGGAGGCTACACCTTC
J: TRBJ1-2; size: NA; D: NA; V: TRBV7-9; CDR3: CASSEPVGRAGYTF; DNA: TGTGCCAGCAGCGAACCAGTGGGGCGGGCTGGCTACACCTTC
J: TRBJ2-5; size: NA; D: TRBD2; V: TRBV7-2; CDR3: CASSFGGGLRETQYF; DNA: TGTGCCAGCAGCTTTGGCGGGGGGCTGCGGGAGACCCAGTACTTC
J: TRBJ2-3; size: NA; D: NA; V: TRBV5-6; CDR3: CASSLVGGRTDTQYF; DNA: TGTGCCAGCAGCTTGGTAGGGGGTCGCACAGATACGCAGTATTTT
J: TRBJ2-2; size: NA; D: NA; V: TRBV7-2; CDR3: CASSLVGPAGNTGELFF; DNA: TGTGCCAGCAGCTTAGTGGGCCCAGCGGGGAACACCGGGGAGCTGTTTTTT
J: TRBJ1-2; size: NA; D: NA; V: TRBV6-5; CDR3: CASSYSSWGNYGYTF; DNA: TGTGCCAGCAGTTACTCGAGTTGGGGGAACTATGGCTACACCTTC
J: TRBJ2-7; size: NA; D: NA; V: TRBV5-4; CDR3: CASSLAGVGAAYEQYF; DNA: TGTGCCAGCAGCTTGGCGGGGGTGGGGGCTGCCTACGAGCAGTACTTC
J: TRBJ1-4; size: NA; D: NA; V: TRBV28; CDR3: CASSSTRDLGKLFF; DNA: TGTGCCAGCAGTTCCACCCGGGACCTAGGAAAACTGTTTTTT
J: TRBJ2-3; size: NA; D: TRBD1; V: TRBV27; CDR3: CASTSLKTGGASDTQYF; DNA: TGTGCCAGCACCTCACTCAAGACAGGGGGCGCATCAGATACGCAGTATTTT
J: TRBJ2-1; size: NA; D: NA; V: TRBV7-6; CDR3: CASSRGIEQFF; DNA: TGTGCCAGCAGCCGGGGCATTGAGCAGTTCTTC
J: TRBJ1-1; size: NA; D: TRBD1; V: TRBV29-1; CDR3: CSVEVTTGKGAEAFF; DNA: TGCAGCGTTGAAGTTACGACAGGGAAGGGCGCTGAAGCTTTCTTT
J: TRBJ2-2; size: NA; D: NA; V: TRBV4-1; CDR3: CASSQEGRLTGELFF; DNA: TGCGCCAGCAGCCAAGAAGGCCGACTCACCGGGGAGCTGTTTTTT
J: TRBJ2-5; size: NA; D: NA; V: TRBV14; CDR3: CASSQEWGIPSQETQYF; DNA: TGTGCCAGCAGCCAAGAGTGGGGGATCCCAAGTCAAGAGACCCAGTACTTC
J: TRBJ2-5; size: NA; D: TRBD1; V: TRBV29-1; CDR3: CSVGDRVGVQETQYF; DNA: TGCAGCGTTGGTGACAGGGTGGGGGTCCAGGAGACCCAGTACTTC
J: TRBJ1-1; size: NA; D: NA; V: TRBV6-5; CDR3: CASSSRSVQGEAFF; DNA: TGTGCCAGCAGTTCACGATCCGTACAAGGTGAAGCTTTCTTT
J: TRBJ1-3; size: once; D: NA; V: TRBV27; CDR3: CASSFPPRPQGASGNTIYF; DNA: TGTGCCAGCAGTTTCCCCCCCCGCCCACAGGGCGCCTCTGGAAACACCATATATTTT